The present T cell receptor beta chain was sequenced within a study of T-cell reconstitution after alpha-beta-depleted transplantation in children (dated by TCRdb to 2016 to 2017). Study-wide context: Using TCR repertoire profiling, the study quantitatively followed how T-cell immune reconstitution unfolded in children after TCRalphabeta/CD19-depleted allogeneic hematopoietic cell transplantation.

Explained via the paper, the treatment or condition label denotes: allogeneic hematopoietic cell transplantation with graft depleted of TCRalphabeta T cells and CD19 B cells. The transplant recipients were children given TCRalphabeta/CD19-depleted allogeneic hematopoietic cell grafts. The V end loses 3 bases and the J end loses 0 bases, and a stretch of 11 bases separates them. The CDR3 covers 15 residues, taking in both the cysteine and the phenylalanine. The entry retains the CDR3 DNA only, 45 bases that are in frame from base 1. According to the germline V gene, CDR1 reads MGHDK and CDR2 reads SYGVNS. Results the study describes overall, beyond this receptor: Hyperexpanded clone frequencies declined over subsequent months; after one year, T-cell counts and TCRbeta diversity were mostly attributed to newly produced T cells. The apparently early recovery of alphabetaT-cell counts about two months after transplant reportedly depended on only several hundred rapidly expanded clones that came from non-depleted graft cells. In some patients, the high TCRbeta diversity seen at day 60 was put down to recipient T cells and intrathymic progenitors that had survived conditioning.

Preparation of the library involved PCR. Sequencing instrument: Illumina HiSeq 2500. Molecular barcoding was employed in the preparation of TCR libraries, with unique molecular identifiers being used to normalize TCRbeta repertoire quantification. TCRdb reprocessed the public reads (quality trimming at Q25 with fastp, clone calling with MiXCR) and kept in-frame beta chains. One record per CDR3 amino acid sequence lists the most common genes and DNA. For this sample the table gives fewer than 750,000 distinct CDR3 sequences, of which under 30% were detected only once. 12% to 15% of the sample is taken by the ten largest. This clonotype was counted only a few times. Its antigen is not yet known. One base away there is no much larger clone; base qualities are not given.

The chain joins TRBV25-1 to TRBJ2-5, with the identity of the D gene unclear. Specimen: PBMCs, mostly from graft donor cells, collected 360 days after TCRalphabeta/CD19-depleted stem cell transplant. The TCR sequence derives from a boy less than two years old who had a stem cell transplant for acute myeloid leukemia, so the T cells may come from the graft donor. The bases read TGTGCCAGCAGTGAGTTGGAGTGGTACCAAGAGACCCAGTACTTC. Its product reads: CASSELEWYQETQYF.